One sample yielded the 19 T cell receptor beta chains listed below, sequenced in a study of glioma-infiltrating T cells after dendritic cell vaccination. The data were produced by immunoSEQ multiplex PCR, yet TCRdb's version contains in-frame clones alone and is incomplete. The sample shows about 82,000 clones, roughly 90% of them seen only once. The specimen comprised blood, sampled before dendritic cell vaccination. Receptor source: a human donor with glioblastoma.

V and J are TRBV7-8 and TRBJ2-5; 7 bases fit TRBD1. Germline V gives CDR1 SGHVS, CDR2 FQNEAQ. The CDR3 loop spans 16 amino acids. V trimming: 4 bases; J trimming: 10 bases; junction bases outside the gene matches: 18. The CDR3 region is CASSSRLGQTHRGQYF. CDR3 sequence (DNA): TGTGCCAGCAGCTCTCGGCTGGGACAGACGCATCGTGGCCAGTACTTC.

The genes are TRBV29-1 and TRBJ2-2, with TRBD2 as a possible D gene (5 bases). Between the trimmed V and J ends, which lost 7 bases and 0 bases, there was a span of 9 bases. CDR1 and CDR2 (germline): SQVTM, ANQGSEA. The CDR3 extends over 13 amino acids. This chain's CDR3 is CSGRTANTGELFF. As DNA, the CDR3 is TGCAGCGGCCGGACTGCGAACACCGGGGAGCTGTTTTTT.

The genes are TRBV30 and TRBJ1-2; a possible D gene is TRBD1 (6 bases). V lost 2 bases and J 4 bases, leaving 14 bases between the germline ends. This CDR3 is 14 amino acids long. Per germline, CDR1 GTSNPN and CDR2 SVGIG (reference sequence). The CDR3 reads CAWSPAARGYGYTF. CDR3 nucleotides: TGTGCCTGGAGTCCCGCAGCCAGGGGCTATGGCTACACCTTC.

Written as DNA, the CDR3 is TGCGCCAGCAGCCAAGCGGGGAGGGGAGATACGCAGTATTTT. It yields the protein CASSQAGRGDTQYF. The chain employs TRBV4-1 and TRBJ2-3; the match to TRBD2 covers 7 bases. The length of the CDR3 is 14 residues. V gave up 1 base and J gave up 5 bases; unmatched junction bases: 3. Germline V gives CDR1 MGHRA, CDR2 YSYEKL.

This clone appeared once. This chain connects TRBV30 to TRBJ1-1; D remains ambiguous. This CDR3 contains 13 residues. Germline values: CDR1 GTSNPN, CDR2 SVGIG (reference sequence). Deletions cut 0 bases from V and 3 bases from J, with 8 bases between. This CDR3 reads CAWSVRRDTEAFF. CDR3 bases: TGTGCCTGGAGTGTACGTAGAGACACTGAAGCTTTCTTT.

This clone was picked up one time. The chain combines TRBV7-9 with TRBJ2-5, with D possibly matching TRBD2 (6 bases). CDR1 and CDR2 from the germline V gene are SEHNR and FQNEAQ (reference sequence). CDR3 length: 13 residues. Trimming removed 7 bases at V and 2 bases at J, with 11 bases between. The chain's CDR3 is CASILGGQETQYF. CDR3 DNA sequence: TGTGCCAGCATCTTGGGGGGTCAAGAGACCCAGTACTTC.

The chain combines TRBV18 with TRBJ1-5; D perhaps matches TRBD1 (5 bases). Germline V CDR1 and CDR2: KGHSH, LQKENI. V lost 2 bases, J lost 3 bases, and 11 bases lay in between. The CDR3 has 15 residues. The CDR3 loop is CASSPTQGNNQPQHF. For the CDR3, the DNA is TGTGCCAGCTCACCAACCCAGGGTAACAATCAGCCCCAGCATTTT.

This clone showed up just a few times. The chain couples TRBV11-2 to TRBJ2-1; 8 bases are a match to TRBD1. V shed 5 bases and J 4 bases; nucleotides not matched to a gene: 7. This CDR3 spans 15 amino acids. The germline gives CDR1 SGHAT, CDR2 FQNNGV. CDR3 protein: CASSPLTGAYNEQFF. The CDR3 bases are TGTGCCAGCAGCCCGCTGACAGGGGCTTACAATGAGCAGTTCTTC.

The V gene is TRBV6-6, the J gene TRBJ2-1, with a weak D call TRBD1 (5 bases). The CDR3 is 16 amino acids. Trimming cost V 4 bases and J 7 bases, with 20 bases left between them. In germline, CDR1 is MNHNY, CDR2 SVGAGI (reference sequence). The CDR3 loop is CASSSVVGQGLNEQFF. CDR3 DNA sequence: TGTGCCAGCAGTTCCGTTGTAGGGCAGGGCCTGAATGAGCAGTTCTTC.

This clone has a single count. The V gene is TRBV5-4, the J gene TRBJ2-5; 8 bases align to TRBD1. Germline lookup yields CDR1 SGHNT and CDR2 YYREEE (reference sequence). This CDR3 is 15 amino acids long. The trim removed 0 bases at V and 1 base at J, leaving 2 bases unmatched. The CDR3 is CASSLAGQGQETQYF. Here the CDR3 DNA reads TGTGCCAGCAGCTTGGCAGGACAGGGCCAAGAGACCCAGTACTTC.

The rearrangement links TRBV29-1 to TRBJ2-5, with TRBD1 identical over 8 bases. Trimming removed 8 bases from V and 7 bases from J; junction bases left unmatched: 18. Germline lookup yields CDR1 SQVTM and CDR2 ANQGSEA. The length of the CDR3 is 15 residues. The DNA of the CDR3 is TGCAGCTCGGGGGTGGCAGGGGGCAAAGTTGGGACCCAGTACTTC. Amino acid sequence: CSSGVAGGKVGTQYF.

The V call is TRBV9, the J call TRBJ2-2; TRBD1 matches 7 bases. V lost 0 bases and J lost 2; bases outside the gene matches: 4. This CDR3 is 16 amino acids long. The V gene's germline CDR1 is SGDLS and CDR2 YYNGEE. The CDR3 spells CASSVEGTANTGELFF. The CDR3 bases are TGTGCCAGCAGCGTAGAAGGGACAGCCAACACCGGGGAGCTGTTTTTT.

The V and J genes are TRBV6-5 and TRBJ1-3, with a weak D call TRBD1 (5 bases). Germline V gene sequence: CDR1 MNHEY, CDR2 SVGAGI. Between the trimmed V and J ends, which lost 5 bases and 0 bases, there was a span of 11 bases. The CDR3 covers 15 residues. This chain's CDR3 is CASSIDSYSGNTIYF. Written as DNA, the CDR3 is TGTGCCAGCAGTATCGACAGCTACTCTGGAAACACCATATATTTT.

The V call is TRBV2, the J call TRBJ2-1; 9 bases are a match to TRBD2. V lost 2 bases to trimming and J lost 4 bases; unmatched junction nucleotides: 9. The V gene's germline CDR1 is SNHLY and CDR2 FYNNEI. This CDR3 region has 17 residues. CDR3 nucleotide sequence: TGTGCCAGCAGTGAACCCCCCCCGACTAGCGGTTACAATGAGCAGTTCTTC. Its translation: CASSEPPPTSGYNEQFF.

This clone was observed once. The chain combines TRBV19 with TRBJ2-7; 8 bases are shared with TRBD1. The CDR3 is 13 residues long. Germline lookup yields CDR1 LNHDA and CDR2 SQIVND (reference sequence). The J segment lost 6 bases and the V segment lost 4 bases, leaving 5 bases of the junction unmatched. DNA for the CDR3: TGTGCCAGTAGTACGGACAGGGCGGGCGAGCAGTACTTC. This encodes CASSTDRAGEQYF.

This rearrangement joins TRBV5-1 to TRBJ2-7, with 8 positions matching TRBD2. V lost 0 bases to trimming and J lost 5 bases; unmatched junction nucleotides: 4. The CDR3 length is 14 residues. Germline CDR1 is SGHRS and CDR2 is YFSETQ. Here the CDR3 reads CASSLAGGAHEQYF. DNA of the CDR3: TGCGCCAGCAGCTTGGCGGGAGGGGCCCACGAGCAGTACTTC. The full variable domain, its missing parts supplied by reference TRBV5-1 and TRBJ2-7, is KAGVTQTPRYLIKTRGQQVTLSCSPISGHRSVSWYQQTPGQGLQFLFEYFSETQRNKGNFPGRFSGRQFSNSRSEMNVSTLELGDSALYLCASSLAGGAHEQYFGPGTRLTVT.

The CDR3 here is CASSPPNAAGGLTDTQYF. The CDR3 DNA sequence: TGTGCCAGCTCACCCCCTAACGCAGCGGGGGGTCTCACAGATACGCAGTATTTT. V is TRBV18 and J is TRBJ2-3; 9 bases match TRBD2. The junction had 12 bases not matched to a gene; V was cut back by 3 bases and J by 2 bases. CDR1 KGHSH and CDR2 LQKENI come from the germline V gene. The length of the CDR3 is 18 residues.

Here the CDR3 DNA reads TGTGCCAGCATGGCGGGAGGAGGGACCCAGTACTTC. Its protein is CASMAGGGTQYF. V and J are TRBV2 and TRBJ2-5; 8 nucleotides align to TRBD2. Losses at the gene ends were 7 bases for V and 7 bases for J; bases not matched to a gene: 5. The CDR3 loop spans 12 amino acids. CDR1 and CDR2 from the germline V gene are SNHLY and FYNNEI.

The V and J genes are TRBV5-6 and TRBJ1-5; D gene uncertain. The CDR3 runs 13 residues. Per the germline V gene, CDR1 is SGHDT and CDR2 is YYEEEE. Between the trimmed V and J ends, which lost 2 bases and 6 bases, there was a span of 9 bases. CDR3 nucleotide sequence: TGTGCCAGCAGCTTAGCGTCGGGTCAGCCCCAGCATTTT. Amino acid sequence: CASSLASGQPQHF.